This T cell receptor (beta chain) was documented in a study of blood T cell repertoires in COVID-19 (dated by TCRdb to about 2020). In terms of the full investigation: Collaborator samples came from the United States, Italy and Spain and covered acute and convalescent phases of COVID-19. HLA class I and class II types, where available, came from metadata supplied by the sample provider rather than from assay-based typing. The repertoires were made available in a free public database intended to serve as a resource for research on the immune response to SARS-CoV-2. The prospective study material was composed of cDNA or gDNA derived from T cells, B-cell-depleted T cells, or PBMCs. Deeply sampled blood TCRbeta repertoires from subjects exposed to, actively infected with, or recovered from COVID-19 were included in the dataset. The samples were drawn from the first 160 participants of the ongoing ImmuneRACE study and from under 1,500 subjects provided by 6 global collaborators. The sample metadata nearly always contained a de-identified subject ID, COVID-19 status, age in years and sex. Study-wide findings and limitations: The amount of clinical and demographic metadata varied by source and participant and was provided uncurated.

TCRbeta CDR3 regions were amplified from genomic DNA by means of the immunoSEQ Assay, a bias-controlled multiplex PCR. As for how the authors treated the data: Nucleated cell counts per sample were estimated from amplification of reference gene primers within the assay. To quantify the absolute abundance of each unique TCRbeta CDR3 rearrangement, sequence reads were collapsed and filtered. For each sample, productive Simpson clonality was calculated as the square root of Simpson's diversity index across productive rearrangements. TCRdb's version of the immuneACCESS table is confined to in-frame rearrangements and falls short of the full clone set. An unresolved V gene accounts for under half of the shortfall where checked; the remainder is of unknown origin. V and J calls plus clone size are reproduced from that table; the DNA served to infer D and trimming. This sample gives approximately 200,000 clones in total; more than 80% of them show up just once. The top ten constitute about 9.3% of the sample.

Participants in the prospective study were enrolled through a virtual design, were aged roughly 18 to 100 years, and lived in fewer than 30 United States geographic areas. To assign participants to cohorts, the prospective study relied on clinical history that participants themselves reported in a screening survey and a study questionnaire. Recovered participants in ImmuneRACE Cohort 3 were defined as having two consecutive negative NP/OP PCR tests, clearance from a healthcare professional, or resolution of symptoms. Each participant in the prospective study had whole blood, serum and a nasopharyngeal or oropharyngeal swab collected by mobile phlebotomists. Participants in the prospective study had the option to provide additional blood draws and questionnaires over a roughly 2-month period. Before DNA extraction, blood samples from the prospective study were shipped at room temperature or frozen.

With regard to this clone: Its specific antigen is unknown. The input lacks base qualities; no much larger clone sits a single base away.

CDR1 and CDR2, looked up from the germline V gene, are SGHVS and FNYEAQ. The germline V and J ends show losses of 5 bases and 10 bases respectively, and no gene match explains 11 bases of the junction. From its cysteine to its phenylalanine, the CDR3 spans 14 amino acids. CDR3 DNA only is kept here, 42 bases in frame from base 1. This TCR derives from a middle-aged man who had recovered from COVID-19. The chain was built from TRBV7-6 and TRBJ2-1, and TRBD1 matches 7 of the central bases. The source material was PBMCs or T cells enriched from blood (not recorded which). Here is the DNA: TGTGCCAGCAGCCCTCTGAAGCCGGGACAGGAGCAGTTCTTC. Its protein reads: CASSPLKPGQEQFF.